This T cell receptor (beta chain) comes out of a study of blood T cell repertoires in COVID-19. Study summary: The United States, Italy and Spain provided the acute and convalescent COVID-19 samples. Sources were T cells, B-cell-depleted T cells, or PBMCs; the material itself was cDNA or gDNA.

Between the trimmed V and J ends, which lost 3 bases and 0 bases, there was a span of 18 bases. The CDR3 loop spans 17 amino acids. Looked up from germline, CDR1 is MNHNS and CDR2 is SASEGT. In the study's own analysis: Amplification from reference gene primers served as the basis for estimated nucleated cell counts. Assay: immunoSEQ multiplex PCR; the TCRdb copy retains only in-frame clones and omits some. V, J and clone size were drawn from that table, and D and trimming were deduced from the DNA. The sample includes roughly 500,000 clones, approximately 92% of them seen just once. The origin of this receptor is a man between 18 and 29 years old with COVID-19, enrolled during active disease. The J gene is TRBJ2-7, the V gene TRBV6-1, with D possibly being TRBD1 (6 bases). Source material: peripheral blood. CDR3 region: CASSDFKVVQGSYEQYF. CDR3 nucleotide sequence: TGTGCCAGCAGTGATTTTAAGGTTGTACAGGGCTCCTACGAGCAGTACTTC.